This T cell receptor (beta chain) emerged from a study of T cell responses to AZD1222 COVID-19 vaccine. Notes on the study in general: Spike regions recognized by vaccine-associated CD4 TCRs spanned the protein, led by 160-218 and 743-854.

This clone was detected only a few times. Its antigen is as yet unknown. Germline loops: CDR1 SGHNT, CDR2 YENEEA. The CDR3 covers 13 residues. V was trimmed by 0 bases and J by 3 bases, leaving 6 bases between them. TCRdb's table, derived via immunoSEQ multiplex PCR, lists solely in-frame clones and lacks some. The repertoire has 150,000 or so clones, around 89% of them found once; the top ten carry about 5%. The specimen comprised peripheral blood, sampled on day 0 of AZD1222 vaccination. The J gene is TRBJ2-7, the V gene TRBV11-3; no reliable D call. This clonotype was obtained from an adult in good health. CDR3 DNA sequence: TGTGCCAGCAGCTTAGACGGAGACTACGAGCAGTACTTC. Its protein is CASSLDGDYEQYF.